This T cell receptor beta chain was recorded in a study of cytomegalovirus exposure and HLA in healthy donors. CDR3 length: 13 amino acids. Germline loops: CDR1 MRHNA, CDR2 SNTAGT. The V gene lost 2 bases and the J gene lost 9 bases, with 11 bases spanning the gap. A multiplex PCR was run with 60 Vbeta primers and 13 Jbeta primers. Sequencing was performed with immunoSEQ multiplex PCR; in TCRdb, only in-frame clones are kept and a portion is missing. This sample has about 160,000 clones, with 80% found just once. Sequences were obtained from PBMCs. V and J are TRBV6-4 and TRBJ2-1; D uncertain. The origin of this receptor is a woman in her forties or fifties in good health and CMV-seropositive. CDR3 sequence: CASSDIPSGEQFF. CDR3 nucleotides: TGTGCCAGCAGTGACATACCCTCGGGTGAGCAGTTCTTC.